This T cell receptor (beta chain) was captured by sequencing in a study of human T cells and chemical hapten exposure (dated by TCRdb to the early 2020s). Regarding the complete study: For sensitization, 2% DPC in acetone was applied to a roughly 2 cm by roughly 2 cm area of upper inner arm skin. Throughout the study period of 20 to 25 weeks, patients also received therapeutic DPC doses to the scalp every week. Patch testing on the upper back used Finn chambers containing 0.01% DPC, with scoring done after 6 days according to International Contact Dermatitis Research Group standards. The patient cohort, mostly female, included alopecia areata with under or over 50% scalp involvement, alopecia totalis and alopecia universalis. Libraries were combined into a pool for sequencing, and differences in TCR yield between samples came mainly from small differences in library volumes within the pool. The study tracked peripheral blood TCR repertoire changes in vivo during primary and secondary sensitization to the hapten diphenylcyclopropenone (DPC) in alopecia patients. Blood was sampled from patients pre-sensitization (week 0) and at 2, 6 and about 24 weeks after DPC sensitization. Twenty-nine alopecia patients gave blood for TCR sequencing at one to four time points (pre-sensitization, 2, 6 and 24 weeks).

The study at large found these results: A positive correlation was found between the number of PT1 expanded TCRs and patch test score, with significance reached at thresholds 8, 16 and 32 but not 4. Repeated subsampling changed both the strength of the expansion versus patch-test correlation and the threshold at which that correlation became significant. All patients had alopecia, a presumed autoimmune disease, so their immune response might differ from that of healthy individuals. Compared with pre-sensitization or healthy control sets, expanded TCRs formed significantly more large CDR3 similarity clusters, which is consistent with antigen-driven responses. No change with DPC sensitization was found in the number of TCRs above 1 in 1000 frequency, and no evidence of global repertoire structure alterations was found.

Ten or more counts support this clonotype. Its antigen target is currently unknown. No base quality values were provided; no much bigger clone lies one nucleotide off. The protocol used for the library was RACE. TCRdb records NextSeq 500 as the sequencer. During library preparation, unique molecular identifiers were attached to individual cDNA molecules so that TCRs could be counted quantitatively and reproducibly. From each blood RNA sample, both TCR alpha and TCR beta chains were sequenced. Per the original workflow: The median number of TCRs per sample was approximately 93,000, ranging from 23,224 to 690,600. The Decombinator software suite was used to annotate the V, J and CDR3 of the TCR reads. Every sample was subsampled to the same number of TCRs (28,000) for the PS versus PT1 abundance plots. TCRs were defined as expanded if absent before sensitization and observed at least eight times at the 2-week time point. Using fastp at Q25 and MiXCR, TCRdb reprocessed the public reads and kept productive beta chains. Rows merge per CDR3 protein into single entries with the most common DNA and genes. These V and J calls originate from TCRdb's pipeline instead of the authors' own analysis. The sample table holds 50,000 or so distinct CDR3 sequences, of which roughly a tenth were seen once. The ten largest clones add up to 16% of the sample.

As encoded in the germline V gene (reference sequence), CDR1 is SEHNR while CDR2 is FQNEAQ. Ends trimmed: V by 5 bases, J by 4 bases; bases unmatched to a gene: 2. The CDR3, from cysteine to phenylalanine, totals 13 residues. Of the read, only the CDR3 DNA is kept; its 39 bases are in frame from base 1. Sample time point, as interpreted from the label and publication: patch test 3, about 24 weeks after DPC sensitization. The sample's treatment or condition label is to be understood as: therapeutic diphenylcyclopropenone sensitization with weekly scalp DPC. At every patch-test visit, the blood draw took place before the patch test was put on. Eligible patients were aged 18 to 70, diagnosed with alopecia, deemed suitable for DPC therapy, and excluded if pregnant. Total RNA was isolated from unfractionated whole blood collected in Tempus Blood RNA tubes.

The sequencing here drew on whole blood, taken in connection with sensitization to the hapten diphenylcyclopropenone (DPC). The clonotype originates from a woman in her 40s with alopecia areata. Some clones in this sample may be carry-over from other donors' samples. This chain joins TRBV7-9 to TRBJ1-1, and TRBD1 aligns with 9 junction nucleotides. The CDR3 loop reads CASSGQGSTEAFF. The bases read TGTGCCAGCAGCGGACAGGGGTCCACTGAAGCTTTCTTT.